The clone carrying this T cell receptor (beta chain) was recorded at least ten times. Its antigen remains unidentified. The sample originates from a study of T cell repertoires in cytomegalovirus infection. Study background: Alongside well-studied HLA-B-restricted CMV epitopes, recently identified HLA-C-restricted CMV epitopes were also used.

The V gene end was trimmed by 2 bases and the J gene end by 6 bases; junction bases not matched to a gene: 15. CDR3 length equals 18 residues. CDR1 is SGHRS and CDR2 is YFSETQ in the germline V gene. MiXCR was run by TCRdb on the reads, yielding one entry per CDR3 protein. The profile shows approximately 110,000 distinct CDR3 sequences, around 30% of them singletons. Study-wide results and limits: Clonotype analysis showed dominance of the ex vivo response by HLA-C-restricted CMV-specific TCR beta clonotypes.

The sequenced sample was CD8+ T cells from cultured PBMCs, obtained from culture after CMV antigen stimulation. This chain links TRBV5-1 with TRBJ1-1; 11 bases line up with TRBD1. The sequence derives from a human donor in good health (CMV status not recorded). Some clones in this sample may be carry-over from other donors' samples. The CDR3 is CASSLLPGQGARVPEAFF. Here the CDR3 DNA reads TGCGCCAGCAGCTTACTACCCGGACAGGGGGCGAGAGTGCCTGAAGCTTTCTTT.